This T cell receptor (beta chain) appears in the sequencing data of a study of T cell changes during pregnancy in multiple sclerosis. Repertoires were generated with immunoSEQ multiplex PCR, while TCRdb's copy carries only in-frame clones and drops some. The sample lists under 70,000 clones, roughly 94% occurring once. The length of the CDR3 is 15 residues. Germline values: CDR1 GTSNPN, CDR2 SVGIG (reference sequence). V lost 4 bases to trimming and J lost 6 bases, with 20 bases between them. The chain recombines TRBV30 with TRBJ2-3, with a tentative D call TRBD2 (6 bases). This clonotype was sampled from a female donor with multiple sclerosis, enrolled in a pregnancy study. Sequenced here: CD8+ T cells from peripheral blood mononuclear cells, sampled after pregnancy. CDR3 nucleotide sequence: TGTGCCTGGACCCGTACTATCGGGACTTCTGATACGCAGTATTTT. It is translated as CAWTRTIGTSDTQYF.